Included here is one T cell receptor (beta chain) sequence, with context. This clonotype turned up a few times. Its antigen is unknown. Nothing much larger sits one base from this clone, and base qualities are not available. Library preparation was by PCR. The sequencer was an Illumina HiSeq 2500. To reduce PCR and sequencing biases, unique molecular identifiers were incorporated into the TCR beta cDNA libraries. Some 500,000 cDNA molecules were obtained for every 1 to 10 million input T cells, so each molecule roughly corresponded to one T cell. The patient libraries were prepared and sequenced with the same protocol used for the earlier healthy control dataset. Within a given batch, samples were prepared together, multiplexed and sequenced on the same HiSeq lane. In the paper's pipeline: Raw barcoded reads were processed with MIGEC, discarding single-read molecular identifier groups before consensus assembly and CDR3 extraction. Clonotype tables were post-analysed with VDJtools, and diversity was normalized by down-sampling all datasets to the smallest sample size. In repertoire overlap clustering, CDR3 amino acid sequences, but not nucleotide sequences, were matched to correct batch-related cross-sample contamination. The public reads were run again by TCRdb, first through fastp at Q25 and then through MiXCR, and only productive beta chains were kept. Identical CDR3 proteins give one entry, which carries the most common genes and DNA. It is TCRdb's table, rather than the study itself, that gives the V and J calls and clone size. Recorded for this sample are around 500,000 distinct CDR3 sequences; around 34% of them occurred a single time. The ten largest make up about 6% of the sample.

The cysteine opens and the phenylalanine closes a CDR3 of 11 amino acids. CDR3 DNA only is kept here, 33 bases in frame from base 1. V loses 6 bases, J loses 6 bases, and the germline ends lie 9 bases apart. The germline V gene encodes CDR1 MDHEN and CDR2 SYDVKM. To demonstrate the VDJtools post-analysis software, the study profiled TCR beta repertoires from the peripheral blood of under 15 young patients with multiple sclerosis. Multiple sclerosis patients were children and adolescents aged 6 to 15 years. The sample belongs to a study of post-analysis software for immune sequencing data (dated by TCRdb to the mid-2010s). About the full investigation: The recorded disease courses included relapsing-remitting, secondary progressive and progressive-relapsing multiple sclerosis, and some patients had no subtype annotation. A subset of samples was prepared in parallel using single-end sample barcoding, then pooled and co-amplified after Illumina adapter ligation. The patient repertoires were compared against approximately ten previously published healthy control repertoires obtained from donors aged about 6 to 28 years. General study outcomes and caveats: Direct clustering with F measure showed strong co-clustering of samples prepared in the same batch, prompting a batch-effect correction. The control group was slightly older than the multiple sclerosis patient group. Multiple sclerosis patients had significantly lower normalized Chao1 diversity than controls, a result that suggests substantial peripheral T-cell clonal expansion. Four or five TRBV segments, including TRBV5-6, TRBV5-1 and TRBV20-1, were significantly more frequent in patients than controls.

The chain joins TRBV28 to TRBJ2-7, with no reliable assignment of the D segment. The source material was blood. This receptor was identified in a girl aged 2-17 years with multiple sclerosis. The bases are TGTGCCAGCAGCTGGACGGGCGAGCAGTACTTC. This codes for CASSWTGEQYF.